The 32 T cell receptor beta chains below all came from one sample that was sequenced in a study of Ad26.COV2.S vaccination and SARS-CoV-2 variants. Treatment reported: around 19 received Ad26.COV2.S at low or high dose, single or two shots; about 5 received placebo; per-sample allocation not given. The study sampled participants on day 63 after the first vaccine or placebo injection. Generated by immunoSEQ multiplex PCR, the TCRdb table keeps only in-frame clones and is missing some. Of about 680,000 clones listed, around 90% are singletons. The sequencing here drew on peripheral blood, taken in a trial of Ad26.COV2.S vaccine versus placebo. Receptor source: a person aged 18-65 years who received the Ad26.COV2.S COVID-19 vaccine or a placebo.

The CDR3 DNA is TGTGCCTGGAAGGCAGGGGCGAACACCGGGGAGCTGTTTTTT. It encodes CAWKAGANTGELFF. The chain is built from TRBV30 and TRBJ2-2; tentative D call: TRBD1 (6 bases). There are 14 residues in the CDR3. Germline V gene sequence: CDR1 GTSNPN, CDR2 SVGIG (reference sequence). V lost 4 bases and J lost 0, with 9 bases in between.

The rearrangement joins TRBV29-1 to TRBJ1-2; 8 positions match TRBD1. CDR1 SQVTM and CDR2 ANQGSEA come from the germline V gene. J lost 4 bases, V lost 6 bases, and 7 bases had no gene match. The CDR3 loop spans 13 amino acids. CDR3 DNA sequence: TGCAGCGTAGAGGACAGGGAGGGCTATGGCTACACCTTC. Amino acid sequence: CSVEDREGYGYTF.

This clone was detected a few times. This CDR3 is CASKLHLTGGINSPLHF. CDR3 DNA: TGTGCCAGCAAATTGCACCTGACAGGGGGTATTAATTCACCCCTCCACTTT. The rearrangement joins TRBV27 to TRBJ1-6, with 9 bases matching TRBD1. Germline CDR1 MNHEY, CDR2 SMNVEV (reference sequence). The CDR3 consists of 17 residues. V lost 7 bases, J lost 6 bases, and 13 bases stayed unmatched.

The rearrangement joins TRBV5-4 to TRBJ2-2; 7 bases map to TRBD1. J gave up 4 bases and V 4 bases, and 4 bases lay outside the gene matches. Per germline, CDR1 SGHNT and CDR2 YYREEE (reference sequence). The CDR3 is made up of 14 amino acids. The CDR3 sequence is CASSQTGPTGELFF. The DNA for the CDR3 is TGTGCCAGCAGCCAGACAGGGCCCACCGGGGAGCTGTTTTTT.

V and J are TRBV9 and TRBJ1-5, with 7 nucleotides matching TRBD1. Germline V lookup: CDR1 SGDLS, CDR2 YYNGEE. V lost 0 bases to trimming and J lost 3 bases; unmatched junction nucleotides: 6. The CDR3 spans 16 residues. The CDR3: CASSVVEQGYNQPQHF. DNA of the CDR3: TGTGCCAGCAGCGTAGTGGAACAGGGGTACAATCAGCCCCAGCATTTT.

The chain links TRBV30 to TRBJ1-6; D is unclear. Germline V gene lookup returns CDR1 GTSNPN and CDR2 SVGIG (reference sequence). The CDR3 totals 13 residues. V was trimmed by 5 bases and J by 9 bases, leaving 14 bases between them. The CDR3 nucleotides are TGTGCCTGGGAGTCTTCAAGGAGTTCACCCCTCCACTTT. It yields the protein CAWESSRSSPLHF.

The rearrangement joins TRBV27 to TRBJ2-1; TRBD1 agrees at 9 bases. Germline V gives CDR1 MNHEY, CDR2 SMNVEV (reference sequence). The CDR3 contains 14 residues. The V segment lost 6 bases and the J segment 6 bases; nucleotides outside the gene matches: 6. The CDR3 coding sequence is TGTGCCAGCAGCTTCGGGACAGGGATCAATGAGCAGTTCTTC. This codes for CASSFGTGINEQFF.

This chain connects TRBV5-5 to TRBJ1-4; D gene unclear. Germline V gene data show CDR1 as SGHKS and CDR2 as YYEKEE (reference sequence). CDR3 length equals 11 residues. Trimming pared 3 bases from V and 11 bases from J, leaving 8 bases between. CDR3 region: CASSSVGKLFF. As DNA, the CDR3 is TGTGCCAGCAGCTCGGTAGGGAAACTGTTTTTT.

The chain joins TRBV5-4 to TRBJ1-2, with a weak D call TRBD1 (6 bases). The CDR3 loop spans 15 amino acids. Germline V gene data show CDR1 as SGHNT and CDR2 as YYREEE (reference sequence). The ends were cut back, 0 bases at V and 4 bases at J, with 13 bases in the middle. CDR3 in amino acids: CASSLGGARGYGYTF. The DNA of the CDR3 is TGTGCCAGCAGCTTGGGGGGGGCGAGGGGCTATGGCTACACCTTC.

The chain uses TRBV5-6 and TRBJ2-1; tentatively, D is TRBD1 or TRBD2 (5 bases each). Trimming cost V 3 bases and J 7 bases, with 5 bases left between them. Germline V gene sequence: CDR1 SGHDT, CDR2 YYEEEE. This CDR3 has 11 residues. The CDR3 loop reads CASSWGNEQFF. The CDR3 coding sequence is TGTGCCAGCAGCTGGGGGAATGAGCAGTTCTTC.

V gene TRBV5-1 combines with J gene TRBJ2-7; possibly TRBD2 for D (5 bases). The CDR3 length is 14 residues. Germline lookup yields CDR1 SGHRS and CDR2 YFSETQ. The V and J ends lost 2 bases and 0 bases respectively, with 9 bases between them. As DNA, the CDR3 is TGCGCCAGCAGCTTAGCCGGGGTCTCCTACGAGCAGTACTTC. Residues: CASSLAGVSYEQYF. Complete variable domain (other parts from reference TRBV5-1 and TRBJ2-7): KAGVTQTPRYLIKTRGQQVTLSCSPISGHRSVSWYQQTPGQGLQFLFEYFSETQRNKGNFPGRFSGRQFSNSRSEMNVSTLELGDSALYLCASSLAGVSYEQYFGPGTRLTVT.

This CDR3 is CASSLSLGTEAFF. CDR3 nucleotides: TGTGCCAGCAGTTTATCCTTGGGCACTGAAGCTTTCTTT. The rearrangement uses TRBV12-3 or TRBV12-4 and TRBJ1-1; D call uncertain. The CDR3 is 13 amino acids. The germline V and J ends were trimmed by 2 bases and 4 bases, with 8 bases remaining between them.

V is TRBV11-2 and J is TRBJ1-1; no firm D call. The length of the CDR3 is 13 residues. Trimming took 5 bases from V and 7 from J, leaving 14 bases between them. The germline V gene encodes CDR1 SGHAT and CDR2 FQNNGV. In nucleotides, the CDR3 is TGTGCCAGCAGCCCCGGGAGGGTGGGTGAAGCTTTCTTT. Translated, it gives CASSPGRVGEAFF. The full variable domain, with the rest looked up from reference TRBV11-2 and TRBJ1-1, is EAGVAQSPRYKIIEKRQSVAFWCNPISGHATLYWYQQILGQGPKLLIQFQNNGVVDDSQLPKDRFSAERLKGVDSTLKIQPAKLEDSAVYLCASSPGRVGEAFFGQGTRLTVV.

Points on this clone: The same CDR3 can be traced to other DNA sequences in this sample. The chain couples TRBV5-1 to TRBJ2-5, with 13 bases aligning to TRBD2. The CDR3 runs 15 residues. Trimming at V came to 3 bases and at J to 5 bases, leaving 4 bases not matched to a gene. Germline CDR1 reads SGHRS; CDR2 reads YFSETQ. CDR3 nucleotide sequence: TGCGCCAGCAGCTCACTAGCGGGGGGGCCGGAGACCCAGTACTTC. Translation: CASSSLAGGPETQYF.

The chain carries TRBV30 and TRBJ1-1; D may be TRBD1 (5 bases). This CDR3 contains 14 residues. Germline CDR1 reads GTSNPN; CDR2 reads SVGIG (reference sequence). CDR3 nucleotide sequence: TGTGCGGGGGGGGTTTCAGGCATGAACACTGAAGCTTTCTTT. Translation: CAGGVSGMNTEAFF.

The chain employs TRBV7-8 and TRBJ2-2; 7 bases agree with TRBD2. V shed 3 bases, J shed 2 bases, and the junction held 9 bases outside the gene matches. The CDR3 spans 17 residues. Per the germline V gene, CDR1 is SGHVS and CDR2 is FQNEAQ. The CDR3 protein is CASSFGKREANTGELFF. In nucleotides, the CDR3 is TGTGCCAGCAGCTTTGGAAAACGGGAGGCCAACACCGGGGAGCTGTTTTTT. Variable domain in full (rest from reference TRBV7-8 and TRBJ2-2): GAGVSQSPRYKVAKRGQDVALRCDPISGHVSLFWYQQALGQGPEFLTYFQNEAQLDKSGLPSDRFFAERPEGSVSTLKIQRTQQEDSAVYLCASSFGKREANTGELFFGEGSRLTVL.

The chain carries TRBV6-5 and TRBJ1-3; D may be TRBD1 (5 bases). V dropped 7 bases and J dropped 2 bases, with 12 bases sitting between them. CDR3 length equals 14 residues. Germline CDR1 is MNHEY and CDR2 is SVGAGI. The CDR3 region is CASNPLGAGNTIYF. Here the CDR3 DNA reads TGTGCCAGCAACCCGCTGGGGGCTGGAAACACCATATATTTT.

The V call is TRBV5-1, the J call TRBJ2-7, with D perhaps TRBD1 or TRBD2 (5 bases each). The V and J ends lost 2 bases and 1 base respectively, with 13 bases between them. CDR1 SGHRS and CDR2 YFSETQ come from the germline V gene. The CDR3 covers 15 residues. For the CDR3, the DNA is TGCGCCAGCAGCTTTGGGGATGGGGGATCCTACGAGCAGTACTTC. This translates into CASSFGDGGSYEQYF.

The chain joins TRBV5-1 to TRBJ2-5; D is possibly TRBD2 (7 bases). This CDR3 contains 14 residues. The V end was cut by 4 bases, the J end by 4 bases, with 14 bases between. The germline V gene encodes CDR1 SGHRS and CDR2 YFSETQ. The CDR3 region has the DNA TGCGCCAGCAGCGGGACTACAGGGATAGAGACCCAGTACTTC. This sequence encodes CASSGTTGIETQYF.

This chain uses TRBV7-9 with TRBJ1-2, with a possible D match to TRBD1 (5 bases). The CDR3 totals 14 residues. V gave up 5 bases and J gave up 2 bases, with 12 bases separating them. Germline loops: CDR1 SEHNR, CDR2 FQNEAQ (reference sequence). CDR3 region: CASSPIDRNYGYTF. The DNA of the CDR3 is TGTGCCAGCAGCCCAATCGACAGAAACTATGGCTACACCTTC.

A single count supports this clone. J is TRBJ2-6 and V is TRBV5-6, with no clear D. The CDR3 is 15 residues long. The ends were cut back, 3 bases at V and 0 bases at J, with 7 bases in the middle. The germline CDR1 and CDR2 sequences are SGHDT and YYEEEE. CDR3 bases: TGTGCCAGCAGCTGGGAACACTCTGGGGCCAACGTCCTGACTTTC. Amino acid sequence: CASSWEHSGANVLTF.

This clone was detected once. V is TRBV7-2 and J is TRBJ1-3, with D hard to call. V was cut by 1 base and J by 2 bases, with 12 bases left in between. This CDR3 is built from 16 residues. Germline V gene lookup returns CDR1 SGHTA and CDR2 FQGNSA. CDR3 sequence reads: CASSLGRGGAGNTIYF. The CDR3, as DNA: TGTGCCAGCAGCTTAGGGAGAGGAGGTGCTGGAAACACCATATATTTT.

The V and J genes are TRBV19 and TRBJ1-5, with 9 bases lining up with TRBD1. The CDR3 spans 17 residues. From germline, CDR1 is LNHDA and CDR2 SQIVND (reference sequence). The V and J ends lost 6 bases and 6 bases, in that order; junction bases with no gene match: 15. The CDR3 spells CASSPGQGSGYSQPQHF. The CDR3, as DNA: TGTGCCAGTAGCCCCGGACAGGGGAGCGGGTATAGTCAGCCCCAGCATTTT.

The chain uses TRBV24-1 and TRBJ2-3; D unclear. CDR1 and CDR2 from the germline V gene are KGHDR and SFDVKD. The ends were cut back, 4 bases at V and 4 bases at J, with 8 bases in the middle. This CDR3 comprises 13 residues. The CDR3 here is CATSEDMSDTQYF. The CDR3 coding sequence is TGTGCCACCAGTGAAGATATGTCAGATACGCAGTATTTT.

The CDR3 bases are TGTGCCATCAGTGAGTCTCCGGGACAGGGAACGAACACCGGGGAGCTGTTTTTT. The encoded protein is CAISESPGQGTNTGELFF. The chain combines TRBV10-3 with TRBJ2-2; 9 positions match TRBD1. The CDR3 sequence is 18 residues long. Per germline, CDR1 ENHRY and CDR2 SYGVKD. Unmatched junction bases numbered 5, after V lost 0 bases and J lost 0 bases.

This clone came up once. The CDR3, as DNA: TGTGCCAGCGGGAAGGGGGTGGGGGCCTACGAGCAGTACTTC. It is translated as CASGKGVGAYEQYF. The genes are TRBV27 and TRBJ2-7, with D tentatively TRBD1 (6 bases). This CDR3 region has 14 residues. The germline gives CDR1 MNHEY, CDR2 SMNVEV (reference sequence). V was trimmed by 8 bases and J by 2 bases, leaving 16 bases between them.

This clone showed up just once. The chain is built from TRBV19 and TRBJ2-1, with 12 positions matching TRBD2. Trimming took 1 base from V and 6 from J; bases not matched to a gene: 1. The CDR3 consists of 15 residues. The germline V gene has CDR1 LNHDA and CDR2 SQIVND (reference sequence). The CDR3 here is CASSIGTSGVNEQFF. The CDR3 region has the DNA TGTGCCAGTAGTATAGGGACTAGCGGGGTCAATGAGCAGTTCTTC.

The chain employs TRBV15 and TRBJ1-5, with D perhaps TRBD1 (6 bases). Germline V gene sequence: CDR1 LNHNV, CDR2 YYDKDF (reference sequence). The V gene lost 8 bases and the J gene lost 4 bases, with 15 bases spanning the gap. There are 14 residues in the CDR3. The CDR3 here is CATGGAGANQPQHF. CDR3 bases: TGTGCCACCGGGGGGGCAGGGGCAAATCAGCCCCAGCATTTT.

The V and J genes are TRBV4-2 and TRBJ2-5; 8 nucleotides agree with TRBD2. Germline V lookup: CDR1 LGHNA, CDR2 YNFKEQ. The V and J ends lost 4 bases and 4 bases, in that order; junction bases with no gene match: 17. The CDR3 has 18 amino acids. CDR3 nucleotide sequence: TGTGCCAGCAGCCCAAGACGAGCGGGGGCTGGGGTGGGAGAGACCCAGTACTTC. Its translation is CASSPRRAGAGVGETQYF.

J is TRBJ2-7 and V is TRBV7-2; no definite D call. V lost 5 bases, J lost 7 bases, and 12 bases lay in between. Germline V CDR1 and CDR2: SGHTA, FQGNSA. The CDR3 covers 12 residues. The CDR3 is CASSRGFGEQYF. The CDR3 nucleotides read TGTGCCAGCAGCCGAGGCTTCGGGGAGCAGTACTTC. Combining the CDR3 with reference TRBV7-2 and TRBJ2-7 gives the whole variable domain GAGVSQSPSNKVTEKGKDVELRCDPISGHTALYWYRQSLGQGLEFLIYFQGNSAPDKSGLPSDRFSAERTGGSVSTLTIQRTQQEDSAVYLCASSRGFGEQYFGPGTRLTVT.

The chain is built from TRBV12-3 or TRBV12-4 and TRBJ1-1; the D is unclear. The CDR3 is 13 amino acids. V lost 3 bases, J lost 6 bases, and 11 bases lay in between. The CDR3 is CASSFLGSAEAFF. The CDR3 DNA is TGTGCCAGCAGTTTTTTAGGGAGTGCTGAAGCTTTCTTT.

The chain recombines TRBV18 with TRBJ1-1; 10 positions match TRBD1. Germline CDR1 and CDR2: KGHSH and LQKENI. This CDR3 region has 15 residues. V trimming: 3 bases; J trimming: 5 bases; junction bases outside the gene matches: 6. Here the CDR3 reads CASSPGQGPLTEAFF. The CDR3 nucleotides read TGTGCCAGCTCACCGGGACAGGGGCCCCTTACTGAAGCTTTCTTT.